This T cell receptor (beta chain) was documented in a study of spatial heterogeneity in lung cancer. Study details: Sequence detection consistently recorded a greater number of beta-chain than alpha-chain sequences.

In TCRdb, the 5' RACE reads were re-called with MiXCR into one record per CDR3 protein. The sample contains some 44,000 distinct CDR3 sequences, approximately 14% of which appear only once. Described time point: sample taken at primary tumor resection. CDR3 length: 17 amino acids. The J segment lost 1 base and the V segment lost 7 bases, leaving 14 bases of the junction unmatched. Germline loops: CDR1 MDHEN, CDR2 SYDVKM. The sequenced sample was PBMCs, obtained at surgery. The sequence came from a male donor with early-stage non-small cell lung cancer. This chain joins TRBV28 and TRBJ2-7; 9 bases agree with TRBD2. The CDR3 nucleotides are TGTGCCAGCACCTTCGGGACTAGCCCCACGAGTTCCTACGAGCAGTACTTC. This sequence encodes CASTFGTSPTSSYEQYF.